This T cell receptor (beta chain) was profiled in a study of T cells in Graves' hyperthyroidism and ophthalmopathy. Study-level results: In the blood, most expanded thyroid clonotypes above 0.001 appeared as well. Ophthalmopathy was identified by the model a median around 6.3 months ahead of onset.

Germline V gives CDR1 SGHTS, CDR2 YDEGEE. This CDR3 comprises 11 residues. V was trimmed by 2 bases and J by 4 bases, leaving 4 bases between them. Amplification targeted TCR beta CDR3 regions from RNA transcripts. First-round RT-PCR targeting the TCR CDR3 was performed with the HTBI primer set. TCRdb re-called the multiplex PCR reads through MiXCR, storing one row per CDR3 protein. The table shows about 840,000 distinct CDR3 sequences, with over 35% occurring only once. The table lists this clonotype with many counts. Its antigen is still unknown. Patients with uncontrolled infections, other autoimmune diseases, pregnancy or lactation were excluded. Fresh peripheral blood, approximately 9.1 ml, was the source of the PBMCs.

Sample: blood. This receptor was taken from a man between 18 and 35 years old with Graves' hyperthyroidism. The genes are TRBV5-8 and TRBJ2-7; no firm D call. The DNA for the CDR3 is TGTGCCAGCAGCTTCGAGTACGAGCAGTACTTC. It specifies CASSFEYEQYF.